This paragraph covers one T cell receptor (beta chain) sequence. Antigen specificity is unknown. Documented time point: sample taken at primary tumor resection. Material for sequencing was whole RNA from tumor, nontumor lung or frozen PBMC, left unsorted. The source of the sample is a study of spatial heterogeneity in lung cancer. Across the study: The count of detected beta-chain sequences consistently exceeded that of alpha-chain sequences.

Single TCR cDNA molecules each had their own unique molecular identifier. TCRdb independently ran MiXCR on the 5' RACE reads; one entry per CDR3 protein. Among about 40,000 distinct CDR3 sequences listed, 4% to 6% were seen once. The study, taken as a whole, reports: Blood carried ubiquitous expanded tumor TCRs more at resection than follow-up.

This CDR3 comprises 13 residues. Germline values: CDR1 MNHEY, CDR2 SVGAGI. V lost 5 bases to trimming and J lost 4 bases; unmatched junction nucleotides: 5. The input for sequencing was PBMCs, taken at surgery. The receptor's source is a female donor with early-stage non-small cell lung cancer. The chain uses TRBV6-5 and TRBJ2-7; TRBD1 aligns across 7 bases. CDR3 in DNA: TGTGCCAGCAGTCGGGACAGCCAATACGAGCAGTACTTC. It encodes CASSRDSQYEQYF.